This T cell receptor beta chain was obtained from a study of OX40 agonist ivuxolimab in advanced cancers. Study-wide results and caveats: Which antigen the expanded peripheral T cells recognized is unknown. Clonal expansion was seen in CD4+ and CD8+ blood T cells by week 6 at 0.1 to 3.0 mg/kg.

TCRdb's table, derived via immunoSEQ multiplex PCR, lists solely in-frame clones and lacks some. The sample yields roughly 100,000 clones, 80% to 95% seen once. No patient had autoimmune disease or received systemic immunosuppression. V was cut by 3 bases and J by 0 bases, with 18 bases left in between. This CDR3 is 19 amino acids long. Germline CDR1 reads SEHNR; CDR2 reads FQNEAQ (reference sequence). Notes on this clone: No antigen is known for it.

Here the sequenced sample was CD4+ or CD8+ T cells sorted from blood, taken in a trial of the OX40 agonist ivuxolimab. The chain combines TRBV7-9 with TRBJ2-6, with a tentative D call TRBD2 (5 bases). The TCR comes from an adult with an advanced solid tumor such as melanoma, head and neck, liver or kidney cancer. Here the CDR3 reads CASSFLFGVLGSGANVLTF. The CDR3 DNA reads TGTGCCAGCAGCTTCTTGTTCGGGGTACTAGGCTCTGGGGCCAACGTCCTGACTTTC.